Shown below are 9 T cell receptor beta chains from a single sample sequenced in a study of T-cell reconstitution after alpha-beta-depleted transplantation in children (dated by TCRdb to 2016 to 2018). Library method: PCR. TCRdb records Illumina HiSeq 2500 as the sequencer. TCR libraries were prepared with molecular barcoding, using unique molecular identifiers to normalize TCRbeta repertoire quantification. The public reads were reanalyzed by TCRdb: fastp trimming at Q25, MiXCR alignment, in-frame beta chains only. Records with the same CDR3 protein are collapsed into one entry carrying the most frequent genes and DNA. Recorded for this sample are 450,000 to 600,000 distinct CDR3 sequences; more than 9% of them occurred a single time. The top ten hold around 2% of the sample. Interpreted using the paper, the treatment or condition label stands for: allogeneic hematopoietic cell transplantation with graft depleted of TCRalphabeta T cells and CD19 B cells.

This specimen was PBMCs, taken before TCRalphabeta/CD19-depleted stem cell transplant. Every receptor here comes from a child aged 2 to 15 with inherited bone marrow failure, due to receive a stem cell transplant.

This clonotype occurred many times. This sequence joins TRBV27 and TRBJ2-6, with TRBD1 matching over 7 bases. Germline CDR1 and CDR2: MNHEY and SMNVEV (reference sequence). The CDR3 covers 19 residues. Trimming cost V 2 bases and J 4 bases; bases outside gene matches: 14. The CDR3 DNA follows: TGTGCCAGCAGTTTAGAAAGGCCGGGACAGTGGGGAGGGGCCAACGTCCTGACTTTC. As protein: CASSLERPGQWGGANVLTF.

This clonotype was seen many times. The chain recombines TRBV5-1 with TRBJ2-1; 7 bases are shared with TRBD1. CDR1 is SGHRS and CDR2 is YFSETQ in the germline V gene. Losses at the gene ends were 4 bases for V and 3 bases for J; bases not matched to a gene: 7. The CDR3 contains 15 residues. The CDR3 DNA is TGCGCCAGCAGCCAAAGTTGGACAGGCTACAATGAGCAGTTCTTC. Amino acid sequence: CASSQSWTGYNEQFF.

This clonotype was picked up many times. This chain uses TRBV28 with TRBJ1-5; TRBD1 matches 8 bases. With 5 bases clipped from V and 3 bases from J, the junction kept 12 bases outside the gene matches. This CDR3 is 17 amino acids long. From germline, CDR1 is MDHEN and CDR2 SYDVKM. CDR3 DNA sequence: TGTGCCAGCAGTCCCGACCTGACAGGGGCAATCAATCAGCCCCAGCATTTT. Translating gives CASSPDLTGAINQPQHF.

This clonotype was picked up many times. The CDR3 bases are TGCAGTGCTAGAGATCCGGGACTAGGACTCTACGAGCAGTACTTC. The encoded protein is CSARDPGLGLYEQYF. The chain uses TRBV20-1 and TRBJ2-7, with 8 bases matching TRBD2. The CDR3 has 15 amino acids. Per the germline V gene, CDR1 is DFQATT and CDR2 is SNEGSKA (reference sequence). J was trimmed by 3 bases and V by 0 bases; bases with no gene match: 7.

Here the CDR3 reads CASSQTGDRNTGELFF. As DNA, the CDR3 is TGCGCCAGCAGCCAGACGGGAGACCGGAACACCGGGGAGCTGTTTTTT. This chain uses TRBV4-3 with TRBJ2-2; D may be TRBD2 (6 bases). V lost 3 bases, J lost 1 base, and 12 bases lay in between. The CDR3 is 16 amino acids. Per the germline V gene, CDR1 is LGHNA and CDR2 is YSLEER.

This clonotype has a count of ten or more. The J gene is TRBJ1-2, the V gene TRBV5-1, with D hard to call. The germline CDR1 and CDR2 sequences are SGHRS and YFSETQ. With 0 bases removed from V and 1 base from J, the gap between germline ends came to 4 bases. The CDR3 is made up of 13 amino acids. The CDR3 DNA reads TGCGCCAGCAGCTTGGGCATTAACTATGGCTACACCTTC. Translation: CASSLGINYGYTF.

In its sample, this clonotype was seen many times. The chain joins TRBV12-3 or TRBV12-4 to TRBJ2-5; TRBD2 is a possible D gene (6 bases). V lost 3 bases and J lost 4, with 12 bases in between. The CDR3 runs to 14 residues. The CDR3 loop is CASSFSGFGETQYF. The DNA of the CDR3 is TGTGCCAGCAGTTTCAGCGGGTTCGGAGAGACCCAGTACTTC.

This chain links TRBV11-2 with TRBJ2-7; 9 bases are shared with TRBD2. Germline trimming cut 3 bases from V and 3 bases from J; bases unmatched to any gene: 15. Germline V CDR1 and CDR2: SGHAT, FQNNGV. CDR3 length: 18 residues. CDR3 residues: CASSLQEGFSGRGYEQYF. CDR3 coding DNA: TGTGCCAGCAGCTTGCAAGAGGGGTTTAGCGGGAGAGGCTACGAGCAGTACTTC.

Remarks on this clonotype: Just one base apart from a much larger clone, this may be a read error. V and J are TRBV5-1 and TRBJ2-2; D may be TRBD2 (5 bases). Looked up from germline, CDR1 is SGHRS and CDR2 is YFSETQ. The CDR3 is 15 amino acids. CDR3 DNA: TGCGCCAGCAGCTTGTGGGATGTGAACACCGGGGATCTGTTTTTT. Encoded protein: CASSLWDVNTGDLFF.